This section outlines one TCR beta chain sequence together with its context. The data stem from a study of TIL therapy for anti-PD-1-resistant metastatic lung cancer. Study-level information: Four tumors were EGFR-mutant and two were ALK-rearranged.

This sample's time point: pre-treatment sample, taken before nivolumab and TIL therapy. Stage 4 NSCLC adults joined between late 2017 and January 2020. This was the immunoSEQ v3 assay. Repertoires were generated with immunoSEQ multiplex PCR, while TCRdb's copy carries only in-frame clones and drops some. This table has some 46,000 clones, roughly 78% appearing once. Trimming removed 4 bases from V and 1 base from J, with 7 bases in between. This CDR3 spans 13 amino acids. Germline V gives CDR1 SGDLS, CDR2 YYNGEE. This specimen consisted of blood, obtained at baseline. The V call is TRBV9, the J call TRBJ2-3; D is unresolved. This receptor was identified in a man between 70 and 80 years old with non-small cell lung cancer. DNA of the CDR3: TGTGCCAGCAGCCCAACCGGCACAGATACGCAGTATTTT. This gives the protein CASSPTGTDTQYF. The complete variable domain, with remaining parts taken from reference TRBV9 and TRBJ2-3, reads DSGVTQTPKHLITATGQRVTLRCSPRSGDLSVYWYQQSLDQGLQFLIQYYNGEERAKGNILERFSAQQFPDLHSELNLSSLELGDSALYFCASSPTGTDTQYFGPGTRLTVL.